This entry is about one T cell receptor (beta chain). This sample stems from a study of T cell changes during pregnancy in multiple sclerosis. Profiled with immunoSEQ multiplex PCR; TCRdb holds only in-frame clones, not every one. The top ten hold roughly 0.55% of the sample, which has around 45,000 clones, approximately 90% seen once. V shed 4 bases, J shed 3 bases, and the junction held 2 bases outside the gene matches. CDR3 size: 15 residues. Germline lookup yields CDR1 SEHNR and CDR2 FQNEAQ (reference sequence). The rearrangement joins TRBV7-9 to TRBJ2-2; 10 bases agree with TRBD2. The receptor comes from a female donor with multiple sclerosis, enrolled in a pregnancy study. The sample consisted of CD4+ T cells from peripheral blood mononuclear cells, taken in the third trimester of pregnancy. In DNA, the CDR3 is TGTGCCAGCAGCTCGGGACTAGCGCACACCGGGGAGCTGTTTTTT. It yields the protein CASSSGLAHTGELFF.